Listed below are T cell receptor beta chains from one sample, sequenced in a study of blood T cell repertoires in COVID-19. The method was immunoSEQ multiplex PCR; TCRdb's version includes in-frame clones alone and lacks a portion of them. The sample carries under 200,000 clones, 86% recorded once. The sample comprised peripheral blood. These receptors were obtained from a man between 65 and 85 years old with acute or convalescent COVID-19. The CDR3 runs from the conserved cysteine through the conserved F or W. A D gene is named only where the DNA matches it firmly. Clone sizes are given selectively: once, few, many, or a class where the clone is expanded.

d_gene	abundance	j_gene	v_gene	CDR3aa	CDR3nt
-	once	TRBJ2-1	TRBV5-1	CASSLGTVLYDEQFF	TGCGCCAGCAGCTTGGGTACAGTCCTATACGATGAGCAGTTCTTC
TRBD2	once	TRBJ2-5	TRBV13	CASSSSAGGRETQYF	TGTGCCAGCAGCTCCTCAGCGGGGGGAAGAGAGACCCAGTACTTC
-	-	TRBJ2-7	TRBV5-1	CASSLRGSDYEQYF	TGCGCCAGCAGCCTCAGGGGTTCTGATTACGAGCAGTACTTC
-	-	TRBJ1-3	TRBV19	CATASHRVTFGNTIYF	TGTGCCACCGCCAGTCACAGGGTGACGTTTGGAAACACCATATATTTT
TRBD1	-	TRBJ1-6	TRBV28	CASSLYSGGYSPLHF	TGTGCCAGCAGTTTATATTCAGGGGGCTATTCACCCCTCCACTTT
-	once	TRBJ1-2	TRBV19	CASSIGQLYGYTF	TGTGCCAGTAGTATTGGGCAGCTCTATGGCTACACCTTC
TRBD2	-	TRBJ2-3	TRBV12-3/TRBV12-4	CASSLLAGGTQYF	TGTGCCAGCAGTTTACTAGCGGGCGGTACGCAGTATTTT
-	-	TRBJ1-5	TRBV19	CASSIRGQPQHF	TGTGCCAGTAGTATAAGAGGACAGCCCCAGCATTTT
-	few	TRBJ2-1	TRBV11-2	CASSLESVNEQFF	TGTGCCAGCAGCTTAGAGTCCGTAAATGAGCAGTTCTTC
-	-	TRBJ2-3	TRBV10-3	CAISEKGEDTQYF	TGTGCCATCAGTGAAAAGGGGGAAGATACGCAGTATTTT
TRBD1	-	TRBJ1-3	TRBV28	CASSPDRGSGNTIYF	TGTGCCAGCAGCCCCGACAGGGGGTCTGGAAACACCATATATTTT
-	-	TRBJ1-2	TRBV5-8	CASRPDFLVLGYTF	TGTGCCAGCAGGCCAGATTTCCTCGTCCTTGGCTACACCTTC
TRBD2	-	TRBJ2-3	TRBV10-1	CASSEFGGLAPDTQYF	TGCGCCAGCAGTGAGTTCGGGGGACTAGCTCCTGATACGCAGTATTTT
-	-	TRBJ1-2	TRBV6-1	CASSEGDIYGYTF	TGTGCCAGCAGTGAAGGAGACATCTATGGCTACACCTTC
TRBD1	-	TRBJ2-7	TRBV29-1	CSVEDRPGTGSYEQYF	TGCAGCGTTGAAGACCGTCCCGGGACAGGGTCCTACGAGCAGTACTTC
-	-	TRBJ1-1	TRBV14	CASSQDRGTEAFF	TGTGCCAGCAGCCAAGATCGGGGCACTGAAGCTTTCTTT
-	few	TRBJ1-5	TRBV5-1	CASSYDPLDSSLGQPQHF	TGCGCCAGCAGCTACGACCCTTTGGACAGCTCTCTGGGTCAGCCCCAGCATTTT
TRBD2	-	TRBJ2-1	TRBV2	CASKSSGSGHSVNEQFF	TGTGCCAGCAAGTCTAGCGGGAGTGGCCATTCGGTTAATGAGCAGTTCTTC
TRBD1	-	TRBJ1-1	TRBV4-3	CASSQLTGGNTEAFF	TGCGCCAGCAGCCAGTTGACAGGGGGGAACACTGAAGCTTTCTTT
TRBD1	-	TRBJ2-5	TRBV28	CASSPGTGGFQETQYF	TGTGCCAGCAGCCCCGGGACAGGGGGCTTCCAAGAGACCCAGTACTTC
-	-	TRBJ1-5	TRBV30	CASGLGNQPQHF	TGTGCCTCCGGACTTGGCAATCAGCCCCAGCATTTT
TRBD1	-	TRBJ2-7	TRBV5-1	CASSLGQGVYLEQYF	TGCGCCAGCAGCTTGGGGCAGGGGGTTTACTTGGAGCAGTACTTC
-	-	TRBJ2-3	TRBV3-1/TRBV3-2	CASSHRRALGTDTQYF	TGTGCCAGCAGCCATCGGAGGGCCTTGGGGACAGATACGCAGTATTTT
TRBD1	-	TRBJ2-3	TRBV27	CASSFWGQGTDTQYF	TGTGCCAGCAGTTTCTGGGGACAGGGCACAGATACGCAGTATTTT
-	-	TRBJ2-3	TRBV20-1	CSASSTDTQYF	TGCAGTGCTAGCTCCACAGATACGCAGTATTTT
TRBD2	-	TRBJ2-7	TRBV29-1	CSAHSGSEQYF	TGCAGCGCCCATAGCGGGAGCGAGCAGTACTTC
TRBD2	many	TRBJ2-7	TRBV28	CASSSPQTSGAYEQYF	TGTGCCAGCAGTTCGCCGCAAACTAGCGGGGCCTACGAGCAGTACTTC
TRBD1	-	TRBJ1-4	TRBV5-1	CASSSFPTGGSEKLFF	TGCGCCAGCAGTTCTTTCCCGACAGGGGGCTCTGAAAAACTGTTTTTT
-	-	TRBJ2-3	TRBV11-3	CASSLLGQDTQYF	TGTGCCAGCAGCTTACTGGGCCAAGATACGCAGTATTTT